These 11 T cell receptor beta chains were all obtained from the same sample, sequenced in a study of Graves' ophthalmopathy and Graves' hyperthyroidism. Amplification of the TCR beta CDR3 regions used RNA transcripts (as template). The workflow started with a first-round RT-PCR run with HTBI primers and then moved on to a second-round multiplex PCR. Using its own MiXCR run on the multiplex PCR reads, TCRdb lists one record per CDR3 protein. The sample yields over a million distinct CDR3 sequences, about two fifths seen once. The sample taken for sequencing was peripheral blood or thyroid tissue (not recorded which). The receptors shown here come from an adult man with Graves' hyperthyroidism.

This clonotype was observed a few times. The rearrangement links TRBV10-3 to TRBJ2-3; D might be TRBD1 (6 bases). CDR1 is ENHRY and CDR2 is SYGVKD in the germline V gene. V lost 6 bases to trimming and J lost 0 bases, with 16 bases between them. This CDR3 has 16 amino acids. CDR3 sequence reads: CAISPGTYQSTDTQYF. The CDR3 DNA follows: TGTGCCATCAGCCCAGGGACATATCAAAGCACAGATACGCAGTATTTT.

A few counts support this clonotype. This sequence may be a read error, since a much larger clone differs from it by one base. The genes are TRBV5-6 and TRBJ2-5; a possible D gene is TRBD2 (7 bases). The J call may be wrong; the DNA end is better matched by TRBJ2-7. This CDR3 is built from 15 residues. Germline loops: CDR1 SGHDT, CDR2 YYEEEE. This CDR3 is CASSCGGGGPYEQYF. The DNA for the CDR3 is TGTGCCAGCAGCTGCGGTGGCGGGGGCCCCTACGAGCAGTACTTC.

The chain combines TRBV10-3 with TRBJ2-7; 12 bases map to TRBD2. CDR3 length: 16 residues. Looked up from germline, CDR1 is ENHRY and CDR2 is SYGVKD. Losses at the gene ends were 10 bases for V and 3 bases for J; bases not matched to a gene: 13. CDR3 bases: TGTGCCAGCAGATCGGCTAGCGGGAGGGCCCACTACGAGCAGTACTTC. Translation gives CASRSASGRAHYEQYF.

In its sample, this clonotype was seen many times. This CDR3 is CSVETGLNTEAFF. CDR3 nucleotide sequence: TGCAGCGTTGAAACAGGGTTGAACACTGAAGCTTTCTTT. The chain links TRBV29-1 to TRBJ1-1; tentatively, D is TRBD1 (6 bases). In germline, CDR1 is SQVTM, CDR2 ANQGSEA. The CDR3 runs 13 residues. V was trimmed by 2 bases and J by 0 bases, leaving 7 bases between them.

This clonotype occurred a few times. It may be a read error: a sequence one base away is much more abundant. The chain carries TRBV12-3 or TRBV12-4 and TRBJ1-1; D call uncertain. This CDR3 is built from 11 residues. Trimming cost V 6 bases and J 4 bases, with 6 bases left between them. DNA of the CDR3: TGTGCCAGCAGGGGGATCACTGAAGCTTTCTTT. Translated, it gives CASRGITEAFF.

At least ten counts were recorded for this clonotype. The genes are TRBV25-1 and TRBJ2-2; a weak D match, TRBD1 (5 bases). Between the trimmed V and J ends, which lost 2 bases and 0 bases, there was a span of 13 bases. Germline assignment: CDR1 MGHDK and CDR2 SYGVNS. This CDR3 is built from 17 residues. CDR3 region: CASSERWGSPNTGELFF. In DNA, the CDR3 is TGTGCCAGCAGTGAACGGTGGGGCAGCCCGAACACCGGGGAGCTGTTTTTT. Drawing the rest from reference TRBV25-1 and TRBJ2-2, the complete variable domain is EADIYQTPRYLVIGTGKKITLECSQTMGHDKMYWYQQDPGMELHLIHYSYGVNSTEKGDLSSESTVSRIRTEHFPLTLESARPSHTSQYLCASSERWGSPNTGELFFGEGSRLTVL.

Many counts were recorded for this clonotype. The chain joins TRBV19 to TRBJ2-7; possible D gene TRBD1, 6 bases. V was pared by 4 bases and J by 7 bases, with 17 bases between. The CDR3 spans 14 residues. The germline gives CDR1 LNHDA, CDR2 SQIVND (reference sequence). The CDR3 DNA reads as TGTGCCAGTAGTAGGAAACGGGACACCGTTGAGCAGTACTTC. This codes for CASSRKRDTVEQYF.

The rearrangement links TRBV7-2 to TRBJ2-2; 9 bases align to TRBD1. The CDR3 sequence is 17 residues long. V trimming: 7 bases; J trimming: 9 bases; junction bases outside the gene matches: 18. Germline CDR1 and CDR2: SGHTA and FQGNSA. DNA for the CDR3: TGTGCCAGCATTTTGACCGGGACAGGGATGATTCTACGGGAGCTGTTTTTT. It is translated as CASILTGTGMILRELFF.

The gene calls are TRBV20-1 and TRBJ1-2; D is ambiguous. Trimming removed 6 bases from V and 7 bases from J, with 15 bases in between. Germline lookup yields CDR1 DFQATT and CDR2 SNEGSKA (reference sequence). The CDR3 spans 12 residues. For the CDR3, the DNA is TGCAGTGCCGATCACACGGGAGGTGGCTACACCTTC. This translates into CSADHTGGGYTF.

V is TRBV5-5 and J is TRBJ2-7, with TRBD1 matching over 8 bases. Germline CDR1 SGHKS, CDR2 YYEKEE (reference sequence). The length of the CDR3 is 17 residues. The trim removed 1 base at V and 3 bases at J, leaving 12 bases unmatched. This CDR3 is CASSLFWGTDRDYEQYF. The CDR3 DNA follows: TGTGCCAGCAGCTTGTTTTGGGGGACGGACAGGGACTACGAGCAGTACTTC.

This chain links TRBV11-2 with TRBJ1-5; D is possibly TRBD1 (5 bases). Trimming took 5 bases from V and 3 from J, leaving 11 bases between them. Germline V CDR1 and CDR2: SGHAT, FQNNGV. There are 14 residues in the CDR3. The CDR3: CASSPWGYNQPQHF. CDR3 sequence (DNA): TGTGCCAGCAGCCCTTGGGGCTACAATCAGCCCCAGCATTTT.